This T cell receptor beta chain is drawn from a study of glioma-infiltrating T cells after dendritic cell vaccination. The wider study: Dendritic cell vaccination trial patients had either newly diagnosed or recurrent glioblastoma.

Indicated time point: after dendritic cell vaccination, including at tumor progression/relapse. After removal of 2 bases from V and 2 bases from J, the junction contained 3 bases not matched to a gene. This CDR3 has 15 residues. Germline loops: CDR1 KGHSH, CDR2 LQKENI. TCRB CDR3 was amplified from 2 ug genomic DNA or less. Primers: 60 V beta forward and 13 J beta reverse. Data came from immunoSEQ multiplex PCR; TCRdb stores just in-frame clones and leaves some out. The data show tens of thousands of clones, about nine tenths seen once. This specimen was blood, taken after dendritic cell vaccination. This chain connects TRBV18 to TRBJ2-3; TRBD2 agrees at 8 bases. This TCR derives from a human donor with glioblastoma. For the CDR3, the DNA is TGTGCCAGCTCACCAACGGGACTAGACACAGATACGCAGTATTTT. Its translation is CASSPTGLDTDTQYF.